These 17 T cell receptor beta chains were all obtained from the same sample, sequenced in a study of a mutant IDH1 vaccine in newly diagnosed glioma (dated by TCRdb to the early 2020s). The protocol used for the library was the immunoSEQ multiplex PCR assay. TCRdb's version of the immuneACCESS table is confined to in-frame rearrangements and falls short of the full clone set. An unresolved V gene accounts for under half of the shortfall where checked; the remainder is of unknown origin. The sample yields approximately 67,000 clones; 83% were counted once. Jointly, the top ten make up 4.6% of the sample. What this sample's time point label stands for: baseline, week 1 (first vaccination visit). In the paper's terms, the treatment or condition label means: pre-vaccination baseline after standard-of-care therapy. The sample was peripheral blood mononuclear cells (PBMCs), taken from a glioma patient treated with radiotherapy, temozolomide or both. These receptors were collected from a woman aged 18-35 years with glioma. Some clones in this sample may be carry-over from other donors' samples.

V and J are TRBV19 and TRBJ2-1; weak D call: TRBD2 (6 bases). The V end was cut by 4 bases, the J end by 2 bases, with 9 bases between. From germline, CDR1 is LNHDA and CDR2 SQIVND (reference sequence). The CDR3 sequence is 14 residues long. DNA of the CDR3: TGTGCCAGTAGTAGAAGCGGGCCCTACAATGAGCAGTTCTTC. Protein product: CASSRSGPYNEQFF.

The rearrangement uses TRBV6-5 and TRBJ1-1, with D possibly TRBD1 on 6 matching bases. From germline, CDR1 is MNHEY and CDR2 SVGAGI. This CDR3 is 15 amino acids long. The V gene lost 1 base and the J gene lost 2 bases, with 11 bases spanning the gap. The CDR3 spells CASSYLVQGNTEAFF. For the CDR3, the DNA is TGTGCCAGCAGTTACTTAGTACAGGGTAACACTGAAGCTTTCTTT.

The genes are TRBV19 and TRBJ2-1; 10 nucleotides line up with TRBD1. This CDR3 has 15 residues. The trim removed 5 bases at V and 6 bases at J, leaving 7 bases unmatched. From germline, CDR1 is LNHDA and CDR2 SQIVND (reference sequence). Written as DNA, the CDR3 is TGTGCCAGTAGTGGGGGGACAGGGGAAGTCAATGAGCAGTTCTTC. Translation: CASSGGTGEVNEQFF.

This clone was observed once. The chain carries TRBV4-1 and TRBJ2-1; D is uncertain. This CDR3 has 15 residues. V was cut by 1 base and J by 5 bases, with 12 bases left in between. In germline, CDR1 is MGHRA, CDR2 YSYEKL. Here the CDR3 reads CASSQAALPNNEQFF. For the CDR3, the DNA is TGCGCCAGCAGCCAAGCAGCACTCCCTAACAATGAGCAGTTCTTC.

The chain employs TRBV5-1 and TRBJ1-1; the match to TRBD1 covers 7 bases. Germline V lookup: CDR1 SGHRS, CDR2 YFSETQ. The CDR3 is made up of 14 amino acids. V shed 5 bases and J 10 bases; nucleotides not matched to a gene: 14. This CDR3 reads CASRWGQSGDTAFF. CDR3 DNA: TGCGCCAGCAGGTGGGGACAGAGCGGAGACACAGCTTTCTTT.

The rearrangement links TRBV10-2 to TRBJ2-7; 7 bases are a match to TRBD1. CDR3 length: 14 amino acids. V was clipped by 6 bases and J by 6 bases; unmatched bases: 11. The germline V gene has CDR1 WSHSY and CDR2 SAAADI. DNA of the CDR3: TGCGCCAGCAGGGGTTCGACAGGGTGGAGCGAGCAGTACTTC. Protein: CASRGSTGWSEQYF.

The V and J genes are TRBV6-1 and TRBJ2-1, with TRBD2 identical over 12 bases. CDR1 is MNHNS and CDR2 is SASEGT in the germline V gene. CDR3 length: 15 residues. V gave up 8 bases and J gave up 3 bases; unmatched junction bases: 5. The CDR3 sequence: CASSPGLAGYNEQFF. The DNA for the CDR3 is TGTGCCAGCTCTCCGGGACTAGCGGGCTACAATGAGCAGTTCTTC.

The chain joins TRBV29-1 to TRBJ2-5; 7 nucleotides agree with TRBD1. CDR1 SQVTM and CDR2 ANQGSEA come from the germline V gene. J was trimmed by 0 bases and V by 3 bases; bases with no gene match: 13. The CDR3 is 17 amino acids. CDR3 sequence: CSVDSLVGTAYQETQYF. The CDR3 nucleotides are TGCAGCGTTGATTCCTTGGTCGGGACAGCGTACCAAGAGACCCAGTACTTC.

This rearrangement joins TRBV4-1 to TRBJ2-1, with 7 bases that match TRBD2. The CDR3 length is 14 residues. Germline V gives CDR1 MGHRA, CDR2 YSYEKL. The junction had 5 bases not matched to a gene; V was cut back by 3 bases and J by 6 bases. The CDR3 spells CASSHLGGANEQFF. CDR3 nucleotide sequence: TGCGCCAGCAGCCACTTGGGAGGGGCCAATGAGCAGTTCTTC.

The rearrangement links TRBV6-1 to TRBJ1-2; 7 nucleotides match TRBD1. The CDR3 sequence is 15 residues long. The V gene's germline CDR1 is MNHNS and CDR2 SASEGT. The J segment lost 4 bases and the V segment lost 7 bases, leaving 12 bases of the junction unmatched. CDR3 sequence (DNA): TGTGCCAGCACTCCAAGGACAGGTGGGAGCTATGGCTACACCTTC. It yields the protein CASTPRTGGSYGYTF.

J is TRBJ1-1 and V is TRBV5-6; D call uncertain. The CDR3 is made up of 11 amino acids. Looked up from germline, CDR1 is SGHDT and CDR2 is YYEEEE. Trimming shortened V by 0 bases and J by 7 bases, and 4 bases separated the two germline ends. CDR3 residues: CASSLELEAFF. The CDR3 nucleotides read TGTGCCAGCAGCTTGGAGCTTGAAGCTTTCTTT.

This chain links TRBV2 with TRBJ1-4; D gene ambiguous. Between the trimmed V and J ends, which lost 4 bases and 0 bases, there was a span of 6 bases. The CDR3 sequence is 14 residues long. CDR1 and CDR2 (germline): SNHLY, FYNNEI. DNA of the CDR3: TGTGCCAGCAGTGTTGTGGCAACTAATGAAAAACTGTTTTTT. Encoded protein: CASSVVATNEKLFF.

This chain connects TRBV5-6 to TRBJ1-1, with a tentative D call TRBD1 (6 bases). Germline CDR1 and CDR2: SGHDT and YYEEEE. The V end lost 4 bases, the J end lost 8 bases, and 12 bases lay between the germline ends. The CDR3 consists of 12 residues. This CDR3 reads CASSTRGGEAFF. CDR3 nucleotide sequence: TGTGCCAGCAGCACCCGGGGGGGCGAAGCTTTCTTT.

The chain combines TRBV15 with TRBJ1-2, with 8 bases matching TRBD1. The germline V gene encodes CDR1 LNHNV and CDR2 YYDKDF (reference sequence). Trimming removed 3 bases from V and 4 bases from J; junction bases left unmatched: 4. This CDR3 spans 14 amino acids. CDR3 protein: CATSREGQGYGYTF. CDR3 DNA: TGTGCCACCAGCAGGGAAGGACAGGGCTATGGCTACACCTTC.

The rearrangement links TRBV30 to TRBJ1-2; D is perhaps TRBD1 (5 bases). The CDR3 spans 13 residues. Trimming shortened V by 0 bases and J by 3 bases, and 8 bases separated the two germline ends. The germline CDR1 and CDR2 sequences are GTSNPN and SVGIG (reference sequence). This chain's CDR3 is CAWSVRRDYGYTF. CDR3 DNA: TGTGCCTGGAGTGTACGCAGGGACTATGGCTACACCTTC. Using reference TRBV30 and TRBJ1-2 for the parts outside the CDR3, the full variable domain is SQTIHQWPATLVQPVGSPLSLECTVEGTSNPNLYWYRQAAGRGLQLLFYSVGIGQISSEVPQNLSASRPQDRQFILSSKKLLLSDSGFYLCAWSVRRDYGYTFGSGTRLTVV.

A few counts support this clone. The chain has TRBV4-2 and TRBJ1-2; TRBD1 aligns across 8 bases. J gave up 10 bases and V 0 bases, and 7 bases lay outside the gene matches. The CDR3 spans 14 residues. Germline V gene data show CDR1 as LGHNA and CDR2 as YNFKEQ. CDR3 DNA: TGTGCCAGCAGCCAAGAGGGACAGGATCGGCCCTACACCTTC. This sequence encodes CASSQEGQDRPYTF.

This sequence joins TRBV9 and TRBJ2-7; possibly TRBD2 for D (6 bases). The CDR3 contains 15 residues. V lost 4 bases to trimming and J lost 3 bases, with 17 bases between them. CDR1 and CDR2 from the germline V gene are SGDLS and YYNGEE. The CDR3 reads CASSLAPSNIYEQYF. The CDR3 nucleotides are TGTGCCAGCAGCCTAGCGCCCTCTAATATCTACGAGCAGTACTTC.